This T cell receptor (beta chain) was recovered during a study of shared clonotypes between healthy human individuals. Points on this clone: No antigen is known for it.

Study-level points and caveats: The expectation was that sequencing depth would affect clonotype sharing among donors. Rarefaction gave evidence that sorted-subset sequencing remained incomplete despite large depth. The naive CD4 repertoires of a few donors were compared, and 5% to 6.5% of clonotypes were shared.

Naive-designated CD8 cells lacked CD45RO, were positively enriched for CCR7, and omitted terminally differentiated effector memory CD45RA+ cells. Donors, healthy HIV-negative adults, lacked recent acute infections or vaccinations. Profiled with immunoSEQ multiplex PCR; TCRdb holds only in-frame clones, not every one. Of hundreds of thousands of clones in the sample, roughly 96% are singletons; the top ten hold approximately 0.12%. The CDR3 is made up of 17 amino acids. V lost 2 bases and J 6 bases, leaving 19 bases between the germline ends. Germline V gene sequence: CDR1 MNHEY, CDR2 SMNVEV (reference sequence).

The sequenced sample was naive CD8+ T cells sorted from blood. This chain joins TRBV27 and TRBJ2-2, with D uncertain. This receptor was obtained from a woman in her thirties in good health. The CDR3 DNA reads TGTGCCAGCAGTTTAGCCGAAAACCTATGGGATCCCGGGGAGCTGTTTTTT. Translating gives CASSLAENLWDPGELFF.